The 10 T cell receptor beta chains given below trace back to one sample, sequenced in a study of T cells in pancreatic ductal adenocarcinoma (dated by TCRdb to the late 2010s). The selected pancreatic ductal adenocarcinoma patients had received surgery without neoadjuvant therapy. To prepare the library, the immunoSEQ multiplex PCR assay was applied. Held by TCRdb, this immuneACCESS table contains in-frame sequences only and omits some clones. Under half of the omission traces to an unresolved V gene where checked; the cause of the rest is unknown. This sample has around 9,000 clones in its table, and 67% of those were observed once. The top ten hold around 25% of the sample. Sequencing was performed on pancreatic tumor tissue. Receptors were obtained from a human donor with pancreatic ductal adenocarcinoma.

V usage is TRBV7-3 and J usage is TRBJ2-3; TRBD1 agrees at 7 bases. V was clipped by 5 bases and J by 0 bases; unmatched bases: 5. This CDR3 region has 15 residues. Germline CDR1 and CDR2: SGHTA and FQGTGA. CDR3: CASSILGQSTDTQYF. The CDR3 DNA sequence: TGTGCCAGCAGCATTCTGGGACAGAGCACAGATACGCAGTATTTT.

This clone occurred once. This sequence joins TRBV5-1 and TRBJ2-2, with 8 bases identical to TRBD2. Trimming at V came to 2 bases and at J to 2 bases, leaving 2 bases not matched to a gene. CDR1 is SGHRS and CDR2 is YFSETQ in the germline V gene. The CDR3 spans 15 residues. CDR3: CASSFSGENTGELFF. CDR3 nucleotide sequence: TGCGCCAGCAGCTTTAGCGGGGAAAACACCGGGGAGCTGTTTTTT. The entire variable domain, with the rest obtained from reference TRBV5-1 and TRBJ2-2, is as follows: KAGVTQTPRYLIKTRGQQVTLSCSPISGHRSVSWYQQTPGQGLQFLFEYFSETQRNKGNFPGRFSGRQFSNSRSEMNVSTLELGDSALYLCASSFSGENTGELFFGEGSRLTVL.

This clone has a handful of counts. The chain has TRBV5-1 and TRBJ2-1; D is perhaps TRBD2 (7 bases). Germline assignment: CDR1 SGHRS and CDR2 YFSETQ. The CDR3 is 16 amino acids. The ends were cut back, 0 bases at V and 7 bases at J, with 17 bases in the middle. CDR3: CASSLAGRGSGNEQFF. CDR3 in DNA: TGCGCCAGCAGCTTGGCGGGGAGGGGGAGTGGAAATGAGCAGTTCTTC. Full variable domain (remainder filled in from reference TRBV5-1 and TRBJ2-1): KAGVTQTPRYLIKTRGQQVTLSCSPISGHRSVSWYQQTPGQGLQFLFEYFSETQRNKGNFPGRFSGRQFSNSRSEMNVSTLELGDSALYLCASSLAGRGSGNEQFFGPGTRLTVL.

This rearrangement joins TRBV5-4 to TRBJ1-2; possible D gene TRBD1, 6 bases. Trimming shortened V by 4 bases and J by 6 bases, and 16 bases separated the two germline ends. The germline CDR1 and CDR2 sequences are SGHNT and YYREEE (reference sequence). The CDR3 totals 14 residues. This CDR3 is CASSTITGIDGYTF. The CDR3 bases are TGTGCCAGCAGCACCATAACAGGGATTGATGGCTACACCTTC.

Relative to its sample, this clone is medium-sized (0.01 to 0.1%). This chain joins TRBV7-9 and TRBJ1-1; the D is unclear. V was pared by 1 base and J by 0 bases, with 9 bases between. Germline loops: CDR1 SEHNR, CDR2 FQNEAQ (reference sequence). The CDR3 loop spans 15 amino acids. CDR3 in amino acids: CASSLETPMNTEAFF. In DNA form, the CDR3 reads TGTGCCAGCAGCTTAGAGACACCAATGAACACTGAAGCTTTCTTT.

This clone was found a few times. This chain joins TRBV6-1 and TRBJ2-5; D assignment may be TRBD1 or TRBD2 (6 bases each). CDR1 and CDR2 (germline): MNHNS, SASEGT. The CDR3 length is 15 residues. The V and J ends lost 5 bases and 5 bases respectively, with 18 bases between them. The CDR3, as DNA: TGTGCCAGCAGTACGCGACAGGACTATGGGGAGACCCAGTACTTC. It translates to CASSTRQDYGETQYF.

V gene TRBV5-1 combines with J gene TRBJ2-1; D is perhaps TRBD2 (6 bases). The CDR3 runs to 13 residues. Per germline, CDR1 SGHRS and CDR2 YFSETQ. Trimming cost V 3 bases and J 6 bases, with 10 bases left between them. This CDR3 reads CASSWGSGNEQFF. CDR3 sequence (DNA): TGCGCCAGCAGCTGGGGTAGCGGCAATGAGCAGTTCTTC.

The chain has TRBV13 and TRBJ2-3; TRBD2 matches 7 bases. Looked up from germline, CDR1 is PRHDT and CDR2 is FYEKMQ (reference sequence). The CDR3 is 18 amino acids. Germline trimming cut 2 bases from V and 2 bases from J; bases unmatched to any gene: 13. In DNA, the CDR3 is TGTGCCAGCAGCTTACCCCTTTCAAGGGGAGGGTACACAGATACGCAGTATTTT. This encodes CASSLPLSRGGYTDTQYF.

The V call is TRBV29-1, the J call TRBJ1-1; TRBD1 is a possible D gene (6 bases). V was clipped by 6 bases and J by 1 base, with 12 bases between them. This CDR3 contains 13 residues. CDR1 is SQVTM and CDR2 is ANQGSEA in the germline V gene. CDR3 DNA sequence: TGCAGCGTGCGGGGGGCTTGGAACACTGAAGCTTTCTTT. Protein sequence: CSVRGAWNTEAFF.

This clone was seen only a few times. CDR3 nucleotides: TGCGCCAGCAGCCAGGAGGCATGGGATGAGCAGTTCTTC. This sequence encodes CASSQEAWDEQFF. The chain combines TRBV4-1 with TRBJ2-1; D possibly corresponds to TRBD2 (5 bases). The CDR3 runs to 13 residues. V lost 3 bases and J 8 bases, leaving 11 bases between the germline ends. Germline-derived CDR1 and CDR2 are MGHRA and YSYEKL.